The next 14 T cell receptor beta chains were all read from a single sample in a study of T cells in Graves' hyperthyroidism and ophthalmopathy. RNA transcripts were the template for amplifying TCR beta CDR3 regions. Initially, a first-round RT-PCR of the TCR CDR3 employed the HTBI primer set. Using its own MiXCR run on the multiplex PCR reads, TCRdb lists one record per CDR3 protein. The table records 640,000 or so distinct CDR3 sequences, approximately 15% of them present only once. Sequencing used blood. These receptors all stem from a woman aged 18 to 35 with Graves' ophthalmopathy.

This clonotype was found a few times. The chain has TRBV18 and TRBJ2-3; 7 bases are shared with TRBD2. CDR3 length: 16 amino acids. The germline V gene has CDR1 KGHSH and CDR2 LQKENI. V lost 3 bases, J lost 2 bases, and 8 bases stayed unmatched. The CDR3 spells CASSPSMAGATDTQYF. The CDR3 DNA is TGTGCCAGCTCACCCTCTATGGCGGGAGCCACAGATACGCAGTATTTT.

In the case of this clonotype: This may be a read error: a much more frequent sequence differs by one nucleotide. The genes are TRBV7-3 and TRBJ2-1, with D perhaps matching TRBD2 (6 bases). The CDR3 extends over 14 amino acids. The germline V gene encodes CDR1 SGHTA and CDR2 FQGTGA. V dropped 5 bases and J dropped 8 bases, with 16 bases sitting between them. DNA of the CDR3: TGTGCCAGCAGCCCAACGGGTTCGGGGGATGAGCAGTTCTTC. Amino acids: CASSPTGSGDEQFF.

This clonotype was recorded many times. V gene TRBV28 combines with J gene TRBJ2-4; no clear D. The CDR3 contains 11 residues. Germline loops: CDR1 MDHEN, CDR2 SYDVKM. With 3 bases removed from V and 8 bases from J, the gap between germline ends came to 5 bases. The CDR3 DNA sequence: TGTGCCAGCAGTTTTGAGTACATTCAGTACTTC. This translates into CASSFEYIQYF.

V gene TRBV19 combines with J gene TRBJ2-2; D is unclear. The V gene's germline CDR1 is LNHDA and CDR2 SQIVND (reference sequence). The CDR3 length is 14 residues. The V and J ends lost 3 bases and 4 bases respectively, with 9 bases between them. CDR3 nucleotides: TGTGCCAGTAGTATCGAAGGGTTCACCGGGGAGCTGTTTTTT. This translates into CASSIEGFTGELFF.

The chain uses TRBV15 and TRBJ2-3; the D gene could be TRBD1 or TRBD2 (5 bases each). V was clipped by 6 bases and J by 3 bases, with 22 bases between them. Germline assignment: CDR1 LNHNV and CDR2 YYDKDF (reference sequence). This CDR3 is built from 17 residues. DNA of the CDR3: TGTGCCACCAGAGTCAGCGGCTCGACTGGGGCAACAGATACGCAGTATTTT. Its translation is CATRVSGSTGATDTQYF.

In its sample, this clonotype was seen many times. The chain employs TRBV10-3 and TRBJ2-7, with D uncertain. The CDR3 has 14 residues. V lost 3 bases and J lost 1, with 10 bases in between. Germline assignment: CDR1 ENHRY and CDR2 SYGVKD. The chain's CDR3 is CAISEDQRSYEQYF. Written as DNA, the CDR3 is TGTGCCATCAGTGAAGACCAGAGGTCCTACGAGCAGTACTTC.

At least ten counts were recorded for this clonotype. V and J are TRBV6-4 and TRBJ1-2, with a tentative D call TRBD1 (6 bases). There are 14 residues in the CDR3. V was cut by 0 bases and J by 7 bases, with 12 bases left in between. Per germline, CDR1 MRHNA and CDR2 SNTAGT. This CDR3 reads CASSDSGGARGYTF. DNA for the CDR3: TGTGCCAGCAGTGACTCGGGGGGGGCGCGTGGCTACACCTTC.

This rearrangement joins TRBV12-3 or TRBV12-4 to TRBJ1-2; TRBD1 might be the D (5 bases). The CDR3 contains 13 residues. The V end lost 6 bases, the J end lost 5 bases, and 13 bases lay between the germline ends. The CDR3 DNA reads as TGTGCCAGCAGGACCGGGGGTCGGTATGGCTACACCTTC. Residues: CASRTGGRYGYTF.

There are many counts of this clonotype. The J gene is TRBJ2-1, the V gene TRBV2; D may be TRBD1 (5 bases). CDR1 and CDR2 (germline): SNHLY, FYNNEI. The CDR3 totals 14 residues. Trimming removed 5 bases at V and 3 bases at J, with 11 bases between. The CDR3 DNA is TGTGCCAGCAGTCTACAGGCCTACTACAATGAGCAGTTCTTC. Translating it yields CASSLQAYYNEQFF.

In its sample, this clonotype was seen many times. CDR3 region: CAISQAEVITNYGYTF. The CDR3 DNA sequence: TGTGCCATCAGTCAGGCCGAGGTTATTACTAACTATGGCTACACCTTC. V gene TRBV10-3 combines with J gene TRBJ1-2; D ambiguous. Looked up from germline, CDR1 is ENHRY and CDR2 is SYGVKD. V dropped 5 bases and J dropped 0 bases, with 16 bases sitting between them. The CDR3 runs 16 residues.

This clonotype was seen ten or more times. DNA of the CDR3: TGTGCCAGCAGTCGCGGGACAGGCCTTCAGATCTACGAGCAGTACTTC. This encodes CASSRGTGLQIYEQYF. The rearrangement uses TRBV6-2 or TRBV6-3 and TRBJ2-7, with 8 bases identical to TRBD1. The CDR3 runs to 16 residues. V trimming: 5 bases; J trimming: 3 bases; junction bases outside the gene matches: 12. Germline V gene lookup returns CDR1 MNHEY and CDR2 SVGEGT.

The J gene is TRBJ2-6, the V gene TRBV9, with a weak D call TRBD2 (6 bases). The CDR3 loop spans 18 amino acids. The germline V gene encodes CDR1 SGDLS and CDR2 YYNGEE. V was trimmed by 3 bases and J by 0 bases, leaving 16 bases between them. CDR3 loop: CASSGGVALLSGANVLTF. The CDR3, as DNA: TGTGCCAGCAGCGGCGGGGTCGCCCTTCTCTCTGGGGCCAACGTCCTGACTTTC. Together with reference TRBV9 and TRBJ2-6, the CDR3 gives the full variable domain: DSGVTQTPKHLITATGQRVTLRCSPRSGDLSVYWYQQSLDQGLQFLIQYYNGEERAKGNILERFSAQQFPDLHSELNLSSLELGDSALYFCASSGGVALLSGANVLTFGAGSRLTVL.

In this sample, this clonotype turned up a few times. This chain links TRBV27 with TRBJ2-7; 9 bases fit TRBD2. The germline gives CDR1 MNHEY, CDR2 SMNVEV (reference sequence). This CDR3 region has 15 residues. Trimming at V came to 6 bases and at J to 0 bases, leaving 6 bases not matched to a gene. The DNA for the CDR3 is TGTGCCAGCAGCCCTCAGCGGGAGGTCTCCTACGAGCAGTACTTC. Translating gives CASSPQREVSYEQYF.

The chain is built from TRBV5-4 and TRBJ2-7; 13 nucleotides line up with TRBD2. Germline CDR1 reads SGHNT; CDR2 reads YYREEE (reference sequence). This CDR3 is 15 amino acids long. After removal of 4 bases from V and 5 bases from J, the junction contained 6 bases not matched to a gene. The CDR3 region has the DNA TGTGCCAGCAGCCCCAGGACTAGCGGGAGCAACGAGCAGTACTTC. Its translation: CASSPRTSGSNEQYF.